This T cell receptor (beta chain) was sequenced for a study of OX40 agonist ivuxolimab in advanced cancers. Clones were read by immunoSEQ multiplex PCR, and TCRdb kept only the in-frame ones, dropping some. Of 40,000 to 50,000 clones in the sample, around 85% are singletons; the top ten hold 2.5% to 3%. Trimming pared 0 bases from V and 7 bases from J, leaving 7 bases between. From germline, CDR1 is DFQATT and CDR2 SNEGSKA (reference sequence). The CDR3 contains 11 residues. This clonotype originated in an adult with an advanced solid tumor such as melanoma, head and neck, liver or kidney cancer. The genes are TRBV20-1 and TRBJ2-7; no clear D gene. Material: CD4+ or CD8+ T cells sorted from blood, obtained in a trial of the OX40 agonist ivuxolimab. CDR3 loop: CSAREMGEQYF. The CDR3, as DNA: TGCAGTGCTAGAGAGATGGGAGAGCAGTACTTC.